This entry features one TCR beta chain sequence. The data were taken from a study of identical twins. MiXCR, run by TCRdb on the 5' RACE reads, gives a single entry per CDR3 protein. The table shows 690,000 or so distinct CDR3 sequences, with about 9.4% occurring only once. The germline gives CDR1 SGHDT, CDR2 YYEEEE. CDR3 length: 16 residues. V lost 0 bases and J lost 1, with 10 bases in between. The same specimen was also included in a second study, on yellow fever vaccine responses in identical twins.

This receptor was taken from a young woman in good health. Sequencing was performed on PBMCs. The genes are TRBV5-6 and TRBJ2-2; tentative D call: TRBD1 (6 bases). As DNA, the CDR3 is TGTGCCAGCAGCTTGGCAGGGGCTTTGAACACCGGGGAGCTGTTTTTT. Translation: CASSLAGALNTGELFF.